This is a list of T cell receptor beta chains from one sample in a study of T cell responses to AZD1222 COVID-19 vaccine. Repertoires were generated with immunoSEQ multiplex PCR, while TCRdb's copy carries only in-frame clones and drops some. This table has about 150,000 clones, approximately 90% appearing once. The material was peripheral blood, obtained on day 0 of AZD1222 vaccination. The receptors were gathered from an adult in good health. The CDR3 runs from the conserved cysteine through the conserved F or W. The order of the fields is J gene, clone size, CDR3 length, D gene, V gene, CDR3 protein, CDR3 DNA. The D gene is left open where the match is weak. The listing skips clone size in some rows; elsewhere it reads once, few, many or a size class.

j_call: TRBJ1-1
clone_size: .
cdr3_length: 18
d_call: .
v_call: TRBV11-3
cdr3_aa: CASSPRGIGGGKNTEAFF
cdr3_nt: TGTGCCAGCAGCCCAAGGGGGATCGGGGGAGGTAAGAACACTGAAGCTTTCTTT

j_call: TRBJ2-7
clone_size: .
cdr3_length: 16
d_call: TRBD2
v_call: TRBV6-6
cdr3_aa: CASSFRGLAGGYEQYF
cdr3_nt: TGTGCCAGCAGTTTCCGAGGACTAGCGGGGGGGTACGAGCAGTACTTC

j_call: TRBJ1-5
clone_size: .
cdr3_length: 13
d_call: TRBD1
v_call: TRBV19
cdr3_aa: CASTGTGGQPQHF
cdr3_nt: TGTGCCAGCACCGGGACAGGAGGTCAGCCCCAGCATTTT

j_call: TRBJ2-7
clone_size: .
cdr3_length: 12
d_call: .
v_call: TRBV12-3/TRBV12-4
cdr3_aa: CASRYTNYEQYF
cdr3_nt: TGTGCCAGCAGGTACACAAACTACGAGCAGTACTTC

j_call: TRBJ1-2
clone_size: few
cdr3_length: 13
d_call: .
v_call: TRBV2
cdr3_aa: CASRAGSPSGYTF
cdr3_nt: TGTGCCAGCAGGGCAGGGAGCCCCTCAGGCTACACCTTC

j_call: TRBJ2-7
clone_size: .
cdr3_length: 14
d_call: .
v_call: TRBV19
cdr3_aa: CASSIGANSYEQYF
cdr3_nt: TGTGCCAGTAGTATAGGGGCTAATTCCTACGAGCAGTACTTC

j_call: TRBJ1-4
clone_size: .
cdr3_length: 15
d_call: TRBD1
v_call: TRBV6-5
cdr3_aa: CASSYQGASSEKLFF
cdr3_nt: TGTGCCAGCAGTTATCAGGGGGCATCGAGTGAAAAACTGTTTTTT

j_call: TRBJ1-3
clone_size: .
cdr3_length: 13
d_call: .
v_call: TRBV2
cdr3_aa: CASSRDGRNTIYF
cdr3_nt: TGTGCCAGCAGCCGGGACGGAAGAAACACCATATATTTT

j_call: TRBJ1-5
clone_size: few
cdr3_length: 17
d_call: .
v_call: TRBV5-6
cdr3_aa: CASSFGGYQMGNQPQHF
cdr3_nt: TGTGCCAGCAGCTTCGGCGGGTATCAAATGGGCAATCAGCCCCAGCATTTT

j_call: TRBJ1-2
clone_size: once
cdr3_length: 13
d_call: .
v_call: TRBV10-2
cdr3_aa: CASSEYRDGGYTF
cdr3_nt: TGCGCCAGCAGTGAGTACAGGGATGGCGGCTACACCTTC